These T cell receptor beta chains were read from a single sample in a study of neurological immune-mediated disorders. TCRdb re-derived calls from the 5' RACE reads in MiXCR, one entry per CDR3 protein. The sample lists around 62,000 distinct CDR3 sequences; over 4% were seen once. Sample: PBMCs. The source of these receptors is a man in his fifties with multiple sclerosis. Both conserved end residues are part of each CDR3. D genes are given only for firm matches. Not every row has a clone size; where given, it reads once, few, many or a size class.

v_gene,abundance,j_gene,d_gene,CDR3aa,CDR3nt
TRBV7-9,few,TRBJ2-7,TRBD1,CASSLVPTRDRLSYEQYF,TGTGCCAGCAGCTTAGTTCCTACCCGGGACAGGTTAAGTTACGAGCAGTACTTC
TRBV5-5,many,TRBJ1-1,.,CASSLYDQGPTTGTEAFF,TGTGCCAGCAGCCTCTACGACCAGGGTCCCACTACGGGCACTGAAGCTTTCTTT
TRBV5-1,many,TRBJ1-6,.,CASSLAGGISPLHF,TGCGCCAGCAGCTTGGCGGGTGGAATTTCACCCCTCCACTTT
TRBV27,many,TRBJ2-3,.,CASSLLAAMTTDTQYF,TGTGCCAGCAGTTTACTCGCAGCTATGACTACAGATACGCAGTATTTT
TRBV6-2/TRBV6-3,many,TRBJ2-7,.,CASTTPGLPSENEQYF,TGTGCCAGCACCACCCCTGGGCTGCCTTCGGAGAACGAGCAGTACTTC
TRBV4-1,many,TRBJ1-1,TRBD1,CASSQSSTDRGKEAFF,TGCGCCAGCAGCCAAAGTTCCACGGACAGGGGGAAGGAAGCTTTCTTT
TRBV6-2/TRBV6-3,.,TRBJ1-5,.,CASSYSIGGPQHF,TGTGCCAGCAGTTACTCGATCGGGGGGCCCCAGCATTTT
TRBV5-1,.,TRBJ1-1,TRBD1,CASSWTGQGGTEAFF,TGCGCCAGCAGCTGGACGGGACAGGGTGGCACTGAAGCTTTCTTT
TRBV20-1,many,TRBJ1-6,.,CSAPGWGTNSPLHF,TGCAGTGCCCCGGGGTGGGGAACCAATTCACCCCTCCACTTT
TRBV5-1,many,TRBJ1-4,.,CASSTGTADEKLFF,TGCGCCAGCAGCACCGGGACCGCGGATGAAAAACTGTTTTTT
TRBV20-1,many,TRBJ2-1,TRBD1,CSAAGGAGYNEQFF,TGCAGTGCCGCAGGGGGCGCGGGGTACAATGAGCAGTTCTTC
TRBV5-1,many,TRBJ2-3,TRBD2,CASSLVGGGRHTQYF,TGCGCCAGCAGCTTGGTCGGGGGGGGCCGCCATACGCAGTATTTT
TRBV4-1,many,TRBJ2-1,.,CASSPDGGLAPYNEQFF,TGCGCCAGCAGCCCAGACGGTGGGCTAGCCCCCTACAATGAGCAGTTCTTC
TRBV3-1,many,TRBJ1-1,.,CASSQDVGEYEAFF,TGTGCCAGCAGCCAAGATGTGGGGGAGTATGAAGCTTTCTTT